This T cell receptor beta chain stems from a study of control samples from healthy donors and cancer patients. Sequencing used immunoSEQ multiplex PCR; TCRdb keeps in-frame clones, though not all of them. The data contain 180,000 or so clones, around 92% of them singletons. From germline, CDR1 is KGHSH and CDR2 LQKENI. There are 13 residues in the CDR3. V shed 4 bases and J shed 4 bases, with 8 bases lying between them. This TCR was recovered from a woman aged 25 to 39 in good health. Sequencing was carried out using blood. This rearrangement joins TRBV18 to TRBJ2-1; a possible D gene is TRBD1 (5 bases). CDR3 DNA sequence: TGTGCCAGCTCACTTACAGGTTACAATGAGCAGTTCTTC. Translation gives CASSLTGYNEQFF.